The clone carrying this T cell receptor beta chain has a handful of counts. Construction of TCR beta libraries relied on iRepertoire HTBI primers and on Arm-PCR targeting CDR3 regions. Via MiXCR, TCRdb re-called the multiplex PCR reads, giving one row per CDR3 protein. The sample holds 200,000 to 250,000 distinct CDR3 sequences, around a fifth seen once. Trimming cost V 0 bases and J 2 bases, with 9 bases left between them. The CDR3 loop spans 15 amino acids. Germline V lookup: CDR1 LNHDA, CDR2 SQIVND (reference sequence). Time point indicated: newly diagnosed GD, antithyroid drugs for less than 3 months. The TCR library was made from RNA that had been extracted from PBMCs in TRIzol. These data come from a study of regulatory T cells in long-lasting Graves disease. Study-wide context: Patients with new Graves' disease had used antithyroid drugs below 3 months.

The same specimen was also included in a second study, on T cells in Graves' hyperthyroidism and ophthalmopathy. This second study says: Stable Graves' hyperthyroidism denoted no ophthalmopathy progression over 18 months.

This receptor was obtained from a woman aged 25 to 39 with Graves disease. Sample: peripheral blood mononuclear cells (PBMCs), taken at new diagnosis, from a patient treated with antithyroid drugs. The chain is built from TRBV19 and TRBJ2-3; D call uncertain. CDR3 bases: TGTGCCAGTAGTATAGACACAGCGACCACAGATACGCAGTATTTT. Protein sequence: CASSIDTATTDTQYF.